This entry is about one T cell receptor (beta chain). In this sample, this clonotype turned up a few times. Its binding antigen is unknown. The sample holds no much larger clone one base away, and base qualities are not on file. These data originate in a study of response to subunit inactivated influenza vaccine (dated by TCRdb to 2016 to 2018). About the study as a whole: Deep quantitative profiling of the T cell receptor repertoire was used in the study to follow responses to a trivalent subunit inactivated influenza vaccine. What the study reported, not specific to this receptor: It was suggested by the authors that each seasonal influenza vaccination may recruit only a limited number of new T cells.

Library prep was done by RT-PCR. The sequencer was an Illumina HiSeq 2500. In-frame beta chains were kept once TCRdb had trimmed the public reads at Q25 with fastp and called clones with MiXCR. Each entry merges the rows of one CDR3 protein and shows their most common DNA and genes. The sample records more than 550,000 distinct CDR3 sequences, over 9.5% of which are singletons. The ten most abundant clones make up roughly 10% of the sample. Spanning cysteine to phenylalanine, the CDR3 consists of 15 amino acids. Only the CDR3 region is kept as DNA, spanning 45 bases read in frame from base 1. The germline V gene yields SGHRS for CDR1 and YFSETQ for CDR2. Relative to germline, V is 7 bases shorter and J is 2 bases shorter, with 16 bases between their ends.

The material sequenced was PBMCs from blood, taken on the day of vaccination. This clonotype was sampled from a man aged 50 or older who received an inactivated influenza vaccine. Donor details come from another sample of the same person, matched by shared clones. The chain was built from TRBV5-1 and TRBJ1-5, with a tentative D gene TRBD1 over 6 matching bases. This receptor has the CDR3 CASSEGGGGNQPQHF. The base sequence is TGCGCCAGCTCCGAGGGAGGGGGAGGCAATCAGCCCCAGCATTTT.